Listed below are T cell receptor beta chains from one sample, sequenced in a study of T-cell reconstitution after alpha-beta-depleted transplantation in children. TCRdb reanalysed the PCR reads using MiXCR and keeps one entry per CDR3 protein. The repertoire holds some 550,000 distinct CDR3 sequences, with 20% to 25% as singletons. Specimen: PBMCs, mostly from graft donor cells, collected 360 days after TCRalphabeta/CD19-depleted stem cell transplant. Receptors originate from a boy under two years old who had a stem cell transplant for acute myeloid leukemia, so the T cells may come from the graft donor. Both conserved end residues are part of each CDR3. A D gene is named only where the DNA matches it firmly. Not all rows give a size; the values are once, few, many and, for expanded clones, a class.

>few|TRBV7-2|NA|TRBJ2-7|15
CASSLEGHSIYEQYF
TGTGCCAGCAGCTTAGAAGGACACAGTATCTACGAGCAGTACTTC
>many|TRBV12-3/TRBV12-4|NA|TRBJ2-6|17
CASSLGFLGSGANVLTF
TGTGCCAGCAGTTTAGGGTTCCTGGGCTCTGGGGCCAACGTCCTGACTTTC
>few|TRBV6-1|NA|TRBJ1-1|15
CASISFNRVNTEAFF
TGTGCCAGCATCTCCTTCAACAGAGTTAACACTGAAGCTTTCTTT
>many|TRBV7-9|NA|TRBJ1-2|14
CASSAAGWVHGYTF
TGTGCCAGCAGCGCGGCCGGGTGGGTTCATGGCTACACCTTC
>NA|TRBV12-3/TRBV12-4|NA|TRBJ2-5|18
CASSLAVGGHKYQETQYF
TGTGCCAGCAGTTTAGCGGTGGGTGGCCACAAGTACCAAGAGACCCAGTACTTC
>once|TRBV5-5|NA|TRBJ2-3|16
CASSLGRVEGGDTQYF
TGTGCCAGCAGCTTGGGCCGGGTTGAAGGTGGAGATACGCAGTATTTT
>many|TRBV12-3/TRBV12-4|NA|TRBJ2-3|14
CASSLRGETDTQYF
TGTGCCAGCAGCCTCAGGGGTGAAACAGATACGCAGTATTTT
>many|TRBV6-5|TRBD1|TRBJ2-1|13
CASSRDRDDEQFF
TGTGCCAGCAGCCGGGACAGGGACGATGAGCAGTTCTTC
>NA|TRBV6-1|NA|TRBJ1-5|13
CASRLYSNQPQHF
TGTGCCAGCAGACTGTATAGCAATCAGCCCCAGCATTTT
>many|TRBV12-3/TRBV12-4|NA|TRBJ2-3|15
CASSLAFRNTDTQYF
TGTGCCAGCAGTTTAGCGTTTCGCAACACAGATACGCAGTATTTT
>NA|TRBV27|TRBD2|TRBJ2-2|17
CASSILIAGTNTGELFF
TGTGCCAGCAGTATCCTAATAGCGGGGACGAACACCGGGGAGCTGTTTTTT
>many|TRBV6-1|NA|TRBJ2-7|15
CASSLQGPYSYEQYF
TGTGCCAGCAGTCTCCAGGGACCCTATTCCTACGAGCAGTACTTC
>many|TRBV20-1|TRBD2|TRBJ2-3|14
CSARSGGAGDTQYF
TGCAGTGCTAGGAGCGGGGGGGCCGGCGATACGCAGTATTTT